The next 2 T cell receptor beta chains were all read from a single sample in a study of blood T cell repertoires in COVID-19. Here immunoSEQ multiplex PCR was the method, and the copy in TCRdb shows in-frame clones only, minus some. The table shows approximately 240,000 clones, with around nine tenths occurring only once. The specimen sequenced was PBMCs or T cells enriched from blood (not recorded which). These receptors were collected from a woman aged 18-30 years who had recovered from COVID-19.

The chain couples TRBV7-2 to TRBJ1-2, with 10 bases matching TRBD1. J lost 6 bases, V lost 6 bases, and 10 bases had no gene match. Per germline, CDR1 SGHTA and CDR2 FQGNSA. CDR3 size: 15 residues. As DNA, the CDR3 is TGTGCCAGCAGTTCATACGGACAGGGGGGGGATGGCTACACCTTC. It is translated as CASSSYGQGGDGYTF. Filled out from reference TRBV7-2 and TRBJ1-2, the complete variable domain reads GAGVSQSPSNKVTEKGKDVELRCDPISGHTALYWYRQSLGQGLEFLIYFQGNSAPDKSGLPSDRFSAERTGGSVSTLTIQRTQQEDSAVYLCASSSYGQGGDGYTFGSGTRLTVV.

The V gene is TRBV7-8, the J gene TRBJ2-3; D uncertain. There are 12 residues in the CDR3. CDR1 is SGHVS, CDR2 FQNEAQ, per germline. Trimming took 4 bases from V and 7 from J, leaving 9 bases between them. CDR3 DNA sequence: TGTGCCAGCAGCTCACAGCCTAATACGCAGTATTTT. This gives the protein CASSSQPNTQYF.